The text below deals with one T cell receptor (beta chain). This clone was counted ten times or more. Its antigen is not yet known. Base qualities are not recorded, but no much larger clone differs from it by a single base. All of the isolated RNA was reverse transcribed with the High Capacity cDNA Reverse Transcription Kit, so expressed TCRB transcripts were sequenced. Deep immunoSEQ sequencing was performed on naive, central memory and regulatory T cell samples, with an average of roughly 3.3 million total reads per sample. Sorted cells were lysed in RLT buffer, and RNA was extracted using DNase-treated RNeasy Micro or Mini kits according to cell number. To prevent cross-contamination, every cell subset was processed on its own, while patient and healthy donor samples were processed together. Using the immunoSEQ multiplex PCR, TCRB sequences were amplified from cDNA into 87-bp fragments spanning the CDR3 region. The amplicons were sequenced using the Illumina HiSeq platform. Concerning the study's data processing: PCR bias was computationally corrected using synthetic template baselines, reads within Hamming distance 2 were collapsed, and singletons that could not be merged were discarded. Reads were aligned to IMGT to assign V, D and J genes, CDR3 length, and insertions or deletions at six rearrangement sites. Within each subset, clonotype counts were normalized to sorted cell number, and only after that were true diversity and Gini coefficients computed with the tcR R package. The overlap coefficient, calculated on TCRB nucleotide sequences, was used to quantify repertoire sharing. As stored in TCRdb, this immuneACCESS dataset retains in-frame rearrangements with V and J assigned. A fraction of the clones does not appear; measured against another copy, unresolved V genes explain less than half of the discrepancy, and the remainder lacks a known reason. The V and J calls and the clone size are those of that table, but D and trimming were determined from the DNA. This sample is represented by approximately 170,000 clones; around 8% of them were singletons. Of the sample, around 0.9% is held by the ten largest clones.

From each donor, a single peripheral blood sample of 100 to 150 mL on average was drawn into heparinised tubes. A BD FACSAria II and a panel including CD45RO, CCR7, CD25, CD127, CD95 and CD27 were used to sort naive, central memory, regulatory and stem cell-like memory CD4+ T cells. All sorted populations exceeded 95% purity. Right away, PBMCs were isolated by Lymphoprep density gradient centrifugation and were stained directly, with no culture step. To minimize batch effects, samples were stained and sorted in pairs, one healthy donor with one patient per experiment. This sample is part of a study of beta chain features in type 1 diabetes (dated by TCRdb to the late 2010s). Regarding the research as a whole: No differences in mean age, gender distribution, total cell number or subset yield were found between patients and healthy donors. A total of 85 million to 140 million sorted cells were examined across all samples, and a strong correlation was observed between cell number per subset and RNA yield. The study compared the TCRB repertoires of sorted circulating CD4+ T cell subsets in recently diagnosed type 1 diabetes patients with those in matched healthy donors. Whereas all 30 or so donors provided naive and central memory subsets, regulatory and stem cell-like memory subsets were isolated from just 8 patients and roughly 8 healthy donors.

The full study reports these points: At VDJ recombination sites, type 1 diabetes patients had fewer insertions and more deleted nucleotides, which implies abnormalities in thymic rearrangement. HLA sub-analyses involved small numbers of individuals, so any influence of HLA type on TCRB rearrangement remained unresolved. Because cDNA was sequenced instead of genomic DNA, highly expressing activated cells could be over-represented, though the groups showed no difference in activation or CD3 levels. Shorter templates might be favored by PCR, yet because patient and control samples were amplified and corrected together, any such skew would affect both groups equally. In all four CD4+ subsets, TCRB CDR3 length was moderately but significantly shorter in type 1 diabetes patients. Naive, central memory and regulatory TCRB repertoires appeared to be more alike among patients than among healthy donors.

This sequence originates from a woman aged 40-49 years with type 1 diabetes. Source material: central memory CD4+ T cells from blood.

The CDR3 region has the sequence CSAQPPGGNTIYF. The bases are TGCAGCGCCCAACCCCCAGGGGGAAACACCATATATTTT. Recombination joined TRBV29-1 with TRBJ1-3, with a tentative D gene TRBD1 over 5 matching bases. The CDR3 has 13 amino acids, counting the end cysteine and phenylalanine. Only the CDR3 region is kept as DNA, spanning 39 bases read in frame from base 1. V and J are truncated by 7 bases and 4 bases respectively, leaving an intervening sequence of 14 bases. CDR1 SQVTM and CDR2 ANQGSEA are derived from the germline V gene.